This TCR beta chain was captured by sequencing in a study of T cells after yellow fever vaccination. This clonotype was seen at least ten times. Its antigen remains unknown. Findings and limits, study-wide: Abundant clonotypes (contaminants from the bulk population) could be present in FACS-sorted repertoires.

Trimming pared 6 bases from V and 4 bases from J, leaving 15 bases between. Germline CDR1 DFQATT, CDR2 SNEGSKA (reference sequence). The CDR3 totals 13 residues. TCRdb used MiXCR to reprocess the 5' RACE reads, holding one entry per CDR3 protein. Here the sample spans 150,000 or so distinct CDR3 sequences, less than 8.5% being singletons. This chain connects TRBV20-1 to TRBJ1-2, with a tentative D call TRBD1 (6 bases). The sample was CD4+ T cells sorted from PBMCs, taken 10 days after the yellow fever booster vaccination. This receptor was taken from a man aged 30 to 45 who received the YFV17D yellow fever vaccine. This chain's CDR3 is CSATTGWAYGYTF. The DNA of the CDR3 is TGCAGTGCCACCACAGGGTGGGCCTATGGCTACACCTTC.